Shown below are 27 T cell receptor beta chains from a single sample sequenced in a study of vaccination and CD4 T cells after COVID-19. Treatment given: approximately 10-day PBMC culture with coronavirus spike peptide pools or control peptides (ViraFEST assay). Sequenced with the Oncomine TCR Beta short-read assay was DNA taken from cultured CD4+ T cells. One entry per CDR3 protein results from TCRdb running MiXCR on the PCR reads. The top ten hold roughly 9.1% of the sample, which has more than 9,500 distinct CDR3 sequences, around 60% seen once. These receptors have no identified antigens. What was sequenced was CD4+ T cells from blood, cultured in vitro. Receptors originate from a human donor who had recovered from COVID-19.

This sequence joins TRBV20-1 and TRBJ1-5; possible D gene TRBD1, 5 bases. The CDR3 sequence is 12 residues long. The germline CDR1 and CDR2 sequences are DFQATT and SNEGSKA (reference sequence). V lost 1 base and J 8 bases, leaving 9 bases between the germline ends. CDR3 nucleotide sequence: TGCAGTGCTAGAGGGGGGGTTGAGCCCCAGCATTTT. Translation gives CSARGGVEPQHF.

In the case of this clonotype: One junction end does not reproduce the germline sequence, and a read error may be involved. V is TRBV19 and J is TRBJ1-5, with TRBD1 as a possible D gene (5 bases). CDR3 length: 16 residues. CDR1 LNHDA and CDR2 SQIVND come from the germline V gene (reference sequence). The CDR3 DNA is TGTGCCAGTAGCATAGAAGGACGGGGTAGGGGTCAGCCCCAGCATTTT. It specifies CASSIEGRGRGQPQHF.

The CDR3 loop is CASSLFGQGAAETQYF. CDR3 DNA sequence: TGTGCCAGCAGTTTATTCGGACAGGGGGCCGCGGAGACCCAGTACTTC. The rearrangement joins TRBV28 to TRBJ2-5; 11 nucleotides agree with TRBD1. The V and J ends lost 1 base and 5 bases, in that order; junction bases with no gene match: 6. The CDR3 has 16 amino acids. Germline V CDR1 and CDR2: MDHEN, SYDVKM.

The V call is TRBV7-3, the J call TRBJ2-5; D ambiguous. The CDR3 totals 13 residues. V was trimmed by 2 bases and J by 1 base, leaving 5 bases between them. The germline V gene has CDR1 SGHTA and CDR2 FQGTGA. The CDR3 sequence is CASSLSVQETQYF. In DNA form, the CDR3 reads TGTGCCAGCAGCTTATCAGTCCAAGAGACCCAGTACTTC. Filled out from reference TRBV7-3 and TRBJ2-5, the complete variable domain reads GAGVSQTPSNKVTEKGKYVELRCDPISGHTALYWYRQSLGQGPEFLIYFQGTGAADDSGLPNDRFFAVRPEGSVSTLKIQRTERGDSAVYLCASSLSVQETQYFGPGTRLLVL.

This clonotype is termed medium-sized. This chain links TRBV12-3 or TRBV12-4 with TRBJ1-2; maybe TRBD1 (6 bases). Trimming stripped 3 bases from V and 6 bases from J, with 11 bases between. The CDR3 extends over 13 amino acids. The DNA of the CDR3 is TGTGCCAGCAGTTTTCGGGGGGCGGATGGCTACACCTTC. Protein sequence: CASSFRGADGYTF.

The genes are TRBV7-2 and TRBJ2-7; weak D call: TRBD1 (6 bases). The germline gives CDR1 SGHTA, CDR2 FQGNSA. The CDR3 is 13 residues long. Trimming took off 0 bases at V and 6 bases at J, with 9 bases between the two ends. In DNA, the CDR3 is TGTGCCAGCAGCTTAGCCGGGACATCCGAGCAGTACTTC. Its translation: CASSLAGTSEQYF.

This clonotype showed up just a few times. The chain is built from TRBV11-2 and TRBJ2-5; D tentatively reads TRBD1 or TRBD2 (5 bases each). This CDR3 is 16 amino acids long. V was pared by 1 base and J by 4 bases, with 16 bases between. Germline lookup yields CDR1 SGHAT and CDR2 FQNNGV. This CDR3 reads CASSLVGVARGETQYF. The CDR3 bases are TGTGCCAGCAGCTTAGTGGGGGTTGCGAGGGGAGAGACCCAGTACTTC.

The chain recombines TRBV15 with TRBJ1-2, with 7 bases fitting TRBD1. In germline, CDR1 is LNHNV, CDR2 YYDKDF (reference sequence). There are 19 residues in the CDR3. Unmatched junction bases numbered 14, after V lost 0 bases and J lost 1 base. DNA of the CDR3: TGTGCCACCAGCAGAGATGGAGGGGACAGTAGACTATTTAACTATGGCTACACCTTC. Translated: CATSRDGGDSRLFNYGYTF. Full variable domain (remainder filled in from reference TRBV15 and TRBJ1-2): DAMVIQNPRYQVTQFGKPVTLSCSQTLNHNVMYWYQQKSSQAPKLLFHYYDKDFNNEADTPDNFQSRRPNTSFCFLDIRSPGLGDTAMYLCATSRDGGDSRLFNYGYTFGSGTRLTVV.

CDR3 DNA: TGCGCCAGCAGCCCCATCTGGAGGACAGGGGGCGATGAAAAACTGTTTTTT. The encoded protein is CASSPIWRTGGDEKLFF. The chain links TRBV5-1 to TRBJ1-4; 11 nucleotides agree with TRBD1. Germline V gene lookup returns CDR1 SGHRS and CDR2 YFSETQ. Unmatched junction bases numbered 11, after V lost 4 bases and J lost 6 bases. The CDR3 runs 17 residues.

This sequence joins TRBV20-1 and TRBJ1-2, with TRBD1 matching 12 bases. This CDR3 has 16 residues. V lost 1 base to trimming and J lost 4 bases; unmatched junction nucleotides: 7. CDR1 is DFQATT, CDR2 SNEGSKA, per germline (reference sequence). CDR3 sequence: CSARGRGQGAVYGYTF. As DNA, the CDR3 is TGCAGTGCTAGAGGGCGGGGACAGGGGGCTGTCTATGGCTACACCTTC.

The chain couples TRBV2 to TRBJ1-4; D is unclear. The CDR3 is 11 residues long. V shed 6 bases and J shed 5 bases, with 4 bases lying between them. Germline CDR1 SNHLY, CDR2 FYNNEI. CDR3: CASSNNEKLFF. The DNA for the CDR3 is TGTGCCAGCAGCAACAATGAAAAACTGTTTTTT.

This clonotype is a singleton in its sample. The V and J genes are TRBV5-1 and TRBJ2-2; 9 positions agree with TRBD2. CDR1 is SGHRS and CDR2 is YFSETQ in the germline V gene. J was trimmed by 2 bases and V by 1 base; bases with no gene match: 9. CDR3 length: 18 residues. The CDR3 loop is CASSLYPGSGGNTGELFF. The CDR3 DNA follows: TGCGCCAGCAGCTTGTATCCGGGTAGCGGGGGTAACACCGGGGAGCTGTTTTTT.

The V and J genes are TRBV4-2 and TRBJ2-3; TRBD2 matches 8 bases. The CDR3 is 16 residues long. The junction had 6 bases not matched to a gene; V was cut back by 1 base and J by 3 bases. CDR1 is LGHNA, CDR2 YNFKEQ, per germline. In nucleotides, the CDR3 is TGTGCCAGCAGCCAAGGCTTGCGGGGGGTAACAGATACGCAGTATTTT. This encodes CASSQGLRGVTDTQYF.

DNA of the CDR3: TGTGCCAGCAGCTTGGGGCCGGGCAGCTCCACAGATACGCAGTATTTT. This gives the protein CASSLGPGSSTDTQYF. The chain employs TRBV11-2 and TRBJ2-3, with TRBD1 as a possible D gene (5 bases). The V end lost 3 bases, the J end lost 2 bases, and 15 bases lay between the germline ends. The CDR3 sequence is 16 residues long. Germline V gene data show CDR1 as SGHAT and CDR2 as FQNNGV. Using reference TRBV11-2 and TRBJ2-3 for the parts outside the CDR3, the full variable domain is EAGVAQSPRYKIIEKRQSVAFWCNPISGHATLYWYQQILGQGPKLLIQFQNNGVVDDSQLPKDRFSAERLKGVDSTLKIQPAKLEDSAVYLCASSLGPGSSTDTQYFGPGTRLTVL.

The genes are TRBV20-1 and TRBJ2-4; 7 bases line up with TRBD1. J gave up 3 bases and V 5 bases, and 4 bases lay outside the gene matches. Germline CDR1 reads DFQATT; CDR2 reads SNEGSKA (reference sequence). This CDR3 spans 13 amino acids. Written as DNA, the CDR3 is TGCAGTGCTCGGGACAGCTTCAAAAACATTCAGTACTTC. Protein product: CSARDSFKNIQYF.

This clonotype appeared a single time. This chain connects TRBV7-9 to TRBJ1-4; 9 nucleotides align to TRBD1. This CDR3 spans 16 amino acids. V shed 5 bases and J 10 bases; nucleotides not matched to a gene: 14. Germline V gene lookup returns CDR1 SEHNR and CDR2 FQNEAQ (reference sequence). The CDR3 sequence: CASSTPDRGGYGKLFF. The CDR3 DNA is TGTGCCAGCAGCACCCCGGACAGGGGAGGGTACGGAAAACTGTTTTTT.

This rearrangement joins TRBV6-4 to TRBJ1-5; weak D call: TRBD1 (6 bases). CDR3 size: 14 residues. Germline lookup yields CDR1 MRHNA and CDR2 SNTAGT. V was shortened by 4 bases and J by 6 bases, with 13 bases between the two germline ends. The chain's CDR3 is CASSVGQGPQPQHF. CDR3 bases: TGTGCCAGCAGTGTTGGTCAGGGGCCTCAGCCCCAGCATTTT.

The genes are TRBV3-1 and TRBJ1-1; D is unresolved. Germline V gene lookup returns CDR1 LGHDT and CDR2 YNNKEL (reference sequence). The CDR3 covers 15 residues. V lost 2 bases, J lost 2 bases, and 12 bases lay in between. The CDR3 spells CASSQRQIENTEAFF. CDR3 sequence (DNA): TGTGCCAGCAGCCAACGCCAAATTGAAAACACTGAAGCTTTCTTT.

This clonotype was counted a few times. This chain connects TRBV28 to TRBJ1-6, with D tentatively TRBD1 (5 bases). The CDR3 consists of 15 residues. Between the trimmed V and J ends, which lost 3 bases and 4 bases, there was a span of 10 bases. From germline, CDR1 is MDHEN and CDR2 SYDVKM. The CDR3 bases are TGTGCCAGCAGTTTGTTGGACAATTATAATTCACCCCTCCACTTT. Translation gives CASSLLDNYNSPLHF.

The rearrangement links TRBV6-1 to TRBJ1-5; TRBD1 matches 7 bases. The CDR3 sequence is 16 residues long. The V gene's germline CDR1 is MNHNS and CDR2 SASEGT. The junction had 6 bases not matched to a gene; V was cut back by 4 bases and J by 0 bases. CDR3: CASSGRDSLSNQPQHF. CDR3 nucleotides: TGTGCCAGCAGTGGGAGGGACAGCCTTAGCAATCAGCCCCAGCATTTT.

This clonotype occurred a few times. V is TRBV7-3 and J is TRBJ1-2; D uncertain. CDR3 size: 12 residues. Trimming left V 4 bases short and J 7 bases short, with 10 bases between. Germline V gene lookup returns CDR1 SGHTA and CDR2 FQGTGA. DNA for the CDR3: TGTGCCAGCAGCTCATCAGCGGGTGGCTACACCTTC. It translates to CASSSSAGGYTF.

This clonotype came up a few times. The chain is built from TRBV6-1 and TRBJ2-1; 9 positions agree with TRBD1. V trimming: 8 bases; J trimming: 7 bases; junction bases outside the gene matches: 9. CDR1 is MNHNS and CDR2 is SASEGT in the germline V gene. The CDR3 runs to 14 residues. CDR3 coding DNA: TGTGCCAGCTCCCGTACCGGGACAGGGAATGAGCAGTTCTTC. This encodes CASSRTGTGNEQFF.

This chain joins TRBV7-4 and TRBJ2-1, with D possibly TRBD1 on 5 matching bases. This CDR3 is built from 15 residues. The V and J ends lost 2 bases and 0 bases respectively, with 8 bases between them. Germline V gene sequence: CDR1 SGHVT, CDR2 SQSDAQ. The CDR3 nucleotides read TGTGCCAGCAGCTTAACAGGTAACTCCTACAATGAGCAGTTCTTC. Translation gives CASSLTGNSYNEQFF.

This clonotype is deemed medium-sized. The V gene is TRBV7-9, the J gene TRBJ1-1; no definite D call. The CDR3 has 14 amino acids. Looked up from germline, CDR1 is SEHNR and CDR2 is FQNEAQ (reference sequence). V gave up 4 bases and J gave up 1 base, with 10 bases separating them. The CDR3 reads CASSSQSWNTEAFF. The CDR3 DNA is TGTGCCAGCAGCTCACAGAGCTGGAACACTGAAGCTTTCTTT.

This clonotype has only a few counts. The chain carries TRBV21-1 and TRBJ1-5. TRBV21-1 counts as a pseudogene. This CDR3 contains 13 residues. The CDR3 region has the DNA TGTGCCAGCAGCAATGAAGGCAATCAGCCCCAGCATTTT. Encoded protein: CASSNEGNQPQHF.

This clonotype was counted once. The chain links TRBV19 to TRBJ2-1; possibly TRBD1 for D (6 bases). This CDR3 contains 16 residues. Trimming shortened V by 5 bases and J by 5 bases, and 19 bases separated the two germline ends. Germline lookup yields CDR1 LNHDA and CDR2 SQIVND (reference sequence). The DNA for the CDR3 is TGTGCCAGTAGTCAACGACAGGCATCATCCGACAATGAGCAGTTCTTC. Translating it yields CASSQRQASSDNEQFF.

The rearrangement links TRBV20-1 to TRBJ2-7; 11 nucleotides line up with TRBD2. Germline CDR1 reads DFQATT; CDR2 reads SNEGSKA (reference sequence). The CDR3 loop spans 14 amino acids. After removal of 8 bases from V and 3 bases from J, the junction contained 9 bases not matched to a gene. The CDR3 DNA reads TGCAGTTCGACCCCCACTAGCGGGAGCTACGAGCAGTACTTC. As protein: CSSTPTSGSYEQYF.